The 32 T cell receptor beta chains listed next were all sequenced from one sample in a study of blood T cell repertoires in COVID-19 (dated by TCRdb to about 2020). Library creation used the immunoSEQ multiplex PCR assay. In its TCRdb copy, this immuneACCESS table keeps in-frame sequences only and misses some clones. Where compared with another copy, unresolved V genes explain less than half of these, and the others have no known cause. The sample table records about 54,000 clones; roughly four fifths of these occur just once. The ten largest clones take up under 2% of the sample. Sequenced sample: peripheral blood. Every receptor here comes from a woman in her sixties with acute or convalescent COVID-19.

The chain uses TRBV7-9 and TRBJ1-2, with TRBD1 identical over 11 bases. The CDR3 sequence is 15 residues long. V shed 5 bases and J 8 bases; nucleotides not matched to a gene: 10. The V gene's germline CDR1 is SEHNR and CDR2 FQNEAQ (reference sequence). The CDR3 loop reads CASSATGTGGEGYTF. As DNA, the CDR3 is TGTGCCAGCAGCGCCACCGGGACAGGGGGGGAGGGCTACACCTTC.

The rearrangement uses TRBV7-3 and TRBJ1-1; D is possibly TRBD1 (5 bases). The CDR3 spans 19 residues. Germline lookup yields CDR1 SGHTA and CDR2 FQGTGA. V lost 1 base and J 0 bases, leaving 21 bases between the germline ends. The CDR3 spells CASSLRSDKRPYVNTEAFF. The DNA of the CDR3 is TGTGCCAGCAGCTTAAGGTCGGACAAAAGGCCCTATGTGAACACTGAAGCTTTCTTT.

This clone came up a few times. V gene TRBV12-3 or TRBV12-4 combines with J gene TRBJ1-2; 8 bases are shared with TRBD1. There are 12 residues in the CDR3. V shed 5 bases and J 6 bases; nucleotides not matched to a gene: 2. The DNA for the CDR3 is TGTGCCAGCAGTAGGACAGGGAATGGCTACACCTTC. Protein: CASSRTGNGYTF.

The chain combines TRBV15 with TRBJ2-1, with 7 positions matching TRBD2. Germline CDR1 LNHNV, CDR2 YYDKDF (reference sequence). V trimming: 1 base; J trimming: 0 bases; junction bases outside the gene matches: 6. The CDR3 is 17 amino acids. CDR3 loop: CATSRGSGGLSYNEQFF. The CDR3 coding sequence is TGTGCCACCAGCAGAGGATCGGGGGGTCTCTCCTACAATGAGCAGTTCTTC.

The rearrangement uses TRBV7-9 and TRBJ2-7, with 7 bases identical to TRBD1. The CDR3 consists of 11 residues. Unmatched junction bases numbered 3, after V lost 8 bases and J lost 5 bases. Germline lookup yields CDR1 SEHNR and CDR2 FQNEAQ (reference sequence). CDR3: CASGGQHEQYF. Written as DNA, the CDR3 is TGTGCCAGCGGGGGACAGCACGAGCAGTACTTC. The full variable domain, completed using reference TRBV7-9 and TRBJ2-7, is DTGVSQNPRHKITKRGQNVTFRCDPISEHNRLYWYRQTLGQGPEFLTYFQNEAQLEKSRLLSDRFSAERPKGSFSTLEIQRTEQGDSAMYLCASGGQHEQYFGPGTRLTVT.

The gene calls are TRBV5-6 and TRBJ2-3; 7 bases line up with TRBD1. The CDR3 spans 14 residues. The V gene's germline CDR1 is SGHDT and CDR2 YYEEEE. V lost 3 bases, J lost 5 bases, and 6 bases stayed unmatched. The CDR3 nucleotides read TGTGCCAGCAGCTCCCGGGACAGTGGAGATACGCAGTATTTT. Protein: CASSSRDSGDTQYF. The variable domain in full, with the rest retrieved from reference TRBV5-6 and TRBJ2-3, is DAGVTQSPTHLIKTRGQQVTLRCSPKSGHDTVSWYQQALGQGPQFIFQYYEEEERQRGNFPDRFSGHQFPNYSSELNVNALLLGDSALYLCASSSRDSGDTQYFGPGTRLTVL.

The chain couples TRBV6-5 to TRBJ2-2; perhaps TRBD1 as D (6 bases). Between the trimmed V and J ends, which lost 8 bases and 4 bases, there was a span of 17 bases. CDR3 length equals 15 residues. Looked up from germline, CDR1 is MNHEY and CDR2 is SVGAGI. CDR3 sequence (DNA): TGTGCCAGCGATTGGGAACAGGGTATCACCGGGGAGCTGTTTTTT. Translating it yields CASDWEQGITGELFF.

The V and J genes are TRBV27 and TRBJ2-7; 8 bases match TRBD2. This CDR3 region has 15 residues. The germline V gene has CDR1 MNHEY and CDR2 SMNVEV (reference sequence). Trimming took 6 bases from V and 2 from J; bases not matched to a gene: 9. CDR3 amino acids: CASSPSGSGTYEQYF. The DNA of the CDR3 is TGTGCCAGCAGCCCTAGCGGGTCGGGGACCTACGAGCAGTACTTC.

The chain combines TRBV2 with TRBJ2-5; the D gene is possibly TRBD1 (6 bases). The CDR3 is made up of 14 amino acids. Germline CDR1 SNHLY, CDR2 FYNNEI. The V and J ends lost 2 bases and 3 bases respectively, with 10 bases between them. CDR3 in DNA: TGTGCCAGCAGTGAACAAGGGGGTGAAGAGACCCAGTACTTC. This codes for CASSEQGGEETQYF.

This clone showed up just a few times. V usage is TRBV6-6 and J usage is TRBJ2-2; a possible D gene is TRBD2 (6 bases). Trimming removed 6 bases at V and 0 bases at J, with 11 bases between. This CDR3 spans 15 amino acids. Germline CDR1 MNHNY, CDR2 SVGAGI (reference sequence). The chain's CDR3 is CASRMGLSNTGELFF. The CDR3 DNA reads TGTGCCAGCAGGATGGGACTGTCGAACACCGGGGAGCTGTTTTTT.

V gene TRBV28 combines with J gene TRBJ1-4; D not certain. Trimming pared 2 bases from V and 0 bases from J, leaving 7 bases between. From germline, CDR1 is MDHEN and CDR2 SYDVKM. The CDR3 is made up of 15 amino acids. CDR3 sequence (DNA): TGTGCCAGCAGTTTACAAGCTGCAACTAATGAAAAACTGTTTTTT. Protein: CASSLQAATNEKLFF.

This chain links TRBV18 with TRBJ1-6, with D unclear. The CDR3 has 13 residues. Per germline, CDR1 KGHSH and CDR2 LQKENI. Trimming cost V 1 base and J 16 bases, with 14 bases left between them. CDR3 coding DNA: TGTGCCAGCTCACCACAGAGCTCATCGAAACTCCACTTT. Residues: CASSPQSSSKLHF.

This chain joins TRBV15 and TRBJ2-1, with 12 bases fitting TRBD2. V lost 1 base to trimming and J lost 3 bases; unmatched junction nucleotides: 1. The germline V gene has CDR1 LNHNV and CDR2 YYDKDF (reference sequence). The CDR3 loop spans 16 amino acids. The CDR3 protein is CATSRGGLAGYNEQFF. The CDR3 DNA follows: TGTGCCACCAGCAGAGGGGGACTAGCGGGCTACAATGAGCAGTTCTTC.

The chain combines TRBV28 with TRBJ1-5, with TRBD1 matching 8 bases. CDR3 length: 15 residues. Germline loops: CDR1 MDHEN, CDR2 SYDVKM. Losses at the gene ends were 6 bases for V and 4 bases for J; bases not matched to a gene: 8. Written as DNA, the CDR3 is TGTGCCAGCAGCCCTGGACAGGGCCGAAATCAGCCCCAGCATTTT. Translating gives CASSPGQGRNQPQHF.

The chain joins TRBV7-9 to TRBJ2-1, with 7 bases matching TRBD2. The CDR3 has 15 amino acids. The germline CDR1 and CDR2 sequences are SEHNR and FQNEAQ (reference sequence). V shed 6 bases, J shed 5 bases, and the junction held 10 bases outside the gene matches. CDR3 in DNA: TGTGCCAGCAGTCATCTAGCGGAGACTCACAATGAGCAGTTCTTC. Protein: CASSHLAETHNEQFF. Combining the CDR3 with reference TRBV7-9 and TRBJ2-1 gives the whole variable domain DTGVSQNPRHKITKRGQNVTFRCDPISEHNRLYWYRQTLGQGPEFLTYFQNEAQLEKSRLLSDRFSAERPKGSFSTLEIQRTEQGDSAMYLCASSHLAETHNEQFFGPGTRLTVL.

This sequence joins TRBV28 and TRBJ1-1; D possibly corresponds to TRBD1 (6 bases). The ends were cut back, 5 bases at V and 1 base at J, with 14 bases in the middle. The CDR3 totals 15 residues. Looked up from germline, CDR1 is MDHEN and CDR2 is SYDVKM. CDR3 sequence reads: CASSPPGDRNTEAFF. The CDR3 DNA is TGTGCCAGCAGTCCACCAGGGGATAGGAACACTGAAGCTTTCTTT.

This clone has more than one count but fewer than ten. Here the CDR3 reads CASSLAGGGLGNQPQHF. DNA of the CDR3: TGTGCCAGCAGCTTAGCGGGCGGGGGCTTGGGCAATCAGCCCCAGCATTTT. The chain employs TRBV7-9 and TRBJ1-5, with D possibly being TRBD1 (6 bases). With 0 bases removed from V and 2 bases from J, the gap between germline ends came to 14 bases. Germline values: CDR1 SEHNR, CDR2 FQNEAQ (reference sequence). The CDR3 extends over 17 amino acids.

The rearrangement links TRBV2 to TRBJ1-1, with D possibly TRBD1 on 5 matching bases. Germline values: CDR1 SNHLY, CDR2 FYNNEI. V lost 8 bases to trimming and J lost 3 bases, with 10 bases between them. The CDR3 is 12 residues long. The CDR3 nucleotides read TGTGCCAGCCAGGGTTGGGACACTGAAGCTTTCTTT. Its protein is CASQGWDTEAFF.

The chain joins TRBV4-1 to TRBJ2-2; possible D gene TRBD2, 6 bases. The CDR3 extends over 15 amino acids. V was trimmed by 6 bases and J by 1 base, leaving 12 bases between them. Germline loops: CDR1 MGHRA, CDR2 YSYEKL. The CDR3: CASSRRELNTGELFF. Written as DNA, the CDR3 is TGCGCCAGCAGTCGGAGGGAGCTGAACACCGGGGAGCTGTTTTTT.

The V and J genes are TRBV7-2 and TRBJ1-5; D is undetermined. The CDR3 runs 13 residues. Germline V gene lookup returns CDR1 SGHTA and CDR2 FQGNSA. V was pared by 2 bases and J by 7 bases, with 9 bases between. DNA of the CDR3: TGTGCCAGCAGCTTAACGCGGAACCAGCCCCAGCATTTT. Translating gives CASSLTRNQPQHF.

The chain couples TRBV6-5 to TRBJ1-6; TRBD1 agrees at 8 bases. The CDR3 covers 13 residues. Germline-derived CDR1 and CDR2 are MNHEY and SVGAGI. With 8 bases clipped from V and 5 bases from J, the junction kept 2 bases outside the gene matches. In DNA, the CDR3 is TGTGCCAGCCGGACAGGGAATAATTCACCCCTCCACTTT. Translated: CASRTGNNSPLHF.

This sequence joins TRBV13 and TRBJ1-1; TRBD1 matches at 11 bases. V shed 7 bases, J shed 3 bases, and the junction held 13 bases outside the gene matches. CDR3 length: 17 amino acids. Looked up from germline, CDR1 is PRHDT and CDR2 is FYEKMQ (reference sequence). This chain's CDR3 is CASNTNGDRGGDTEAFF. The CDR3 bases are TGTGCCAGCAACACTAACGGGGACAGGGGGGGAGACACTGAAGCTTTCTTT.

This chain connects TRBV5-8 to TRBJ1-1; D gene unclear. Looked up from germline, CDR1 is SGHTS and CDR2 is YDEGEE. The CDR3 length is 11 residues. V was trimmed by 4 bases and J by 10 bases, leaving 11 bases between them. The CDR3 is CASSPTLAAFF. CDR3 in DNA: TGTGCCAGCAGCCCGACCCTAGCAGCTTTCTTT.

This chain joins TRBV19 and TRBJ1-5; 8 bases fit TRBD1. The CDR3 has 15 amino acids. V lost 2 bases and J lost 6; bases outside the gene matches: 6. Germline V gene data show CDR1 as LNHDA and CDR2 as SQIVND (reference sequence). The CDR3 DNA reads TGTGCCAGTAGTATAACAGGACAGGGCGGTCAGCCCCAGCATTTT. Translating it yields CASSITGQGGQPQHF.

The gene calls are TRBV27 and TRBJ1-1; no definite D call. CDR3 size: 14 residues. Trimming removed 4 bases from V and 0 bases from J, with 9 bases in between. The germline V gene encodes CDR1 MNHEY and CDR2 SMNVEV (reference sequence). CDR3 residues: CASSSPGLNTEAFF. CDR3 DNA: TGTGCCAGCAGTTCGCCGGGTCTGAACACTGAAGCTTTCTTT.

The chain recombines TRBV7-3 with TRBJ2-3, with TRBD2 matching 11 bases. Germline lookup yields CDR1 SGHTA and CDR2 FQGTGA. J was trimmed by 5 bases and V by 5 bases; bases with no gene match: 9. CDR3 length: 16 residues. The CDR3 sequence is CASSPIAGGPGDTQYF. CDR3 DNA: TGTGCCAGCAGCCCCATAGCGGGGGGGCCGGGAGATACGCAGTATTTT.

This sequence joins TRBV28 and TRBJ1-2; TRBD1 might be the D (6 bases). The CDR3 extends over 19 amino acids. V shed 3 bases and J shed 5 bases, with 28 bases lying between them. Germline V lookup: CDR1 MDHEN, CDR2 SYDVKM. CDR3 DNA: TGTGCCAGCAGTTTGCAACGCCCCCTAGGGGGGGGCGGCGGTTATGGCTACACCTTC. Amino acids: CASSLQRPLGGGGGYGYTF.

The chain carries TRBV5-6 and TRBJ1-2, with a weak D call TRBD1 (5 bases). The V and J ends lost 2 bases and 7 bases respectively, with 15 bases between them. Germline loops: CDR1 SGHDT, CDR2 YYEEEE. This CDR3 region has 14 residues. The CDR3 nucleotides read TGTGCCAGCAGCTTCGGGGGGAGTACTGGTGGCTACACCTTC. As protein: CASSFGGSTGGYTF. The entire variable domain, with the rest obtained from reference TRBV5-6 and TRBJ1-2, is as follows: DAGVTQSPTHLIKTRGQQVTLRCSPKSGHDTVSWYQQALGQGPQFIFQYYEEEERQRGNFPDRFSGHQFPNYSSELNVNALLLGDSALYLCASSFGGSTGGYTFGSGTRLTVV.

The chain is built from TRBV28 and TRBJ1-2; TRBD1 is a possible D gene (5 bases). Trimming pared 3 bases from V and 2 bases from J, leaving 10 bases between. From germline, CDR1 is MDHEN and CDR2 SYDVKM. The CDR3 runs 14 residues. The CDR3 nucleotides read TGTGCCAGCAGTTTTGCGGGGGACAACTATGGCTACACCTTC. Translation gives CASSFAGDNYGYTF.

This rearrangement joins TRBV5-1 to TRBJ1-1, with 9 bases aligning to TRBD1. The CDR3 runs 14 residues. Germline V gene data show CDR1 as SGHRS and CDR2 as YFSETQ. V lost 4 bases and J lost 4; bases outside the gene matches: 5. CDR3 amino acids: CASSIGQGTTEAFF. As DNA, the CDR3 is TGCGCCAGCAGCATCGGACAGGGGACCACTGAAGCTTTCTTT.

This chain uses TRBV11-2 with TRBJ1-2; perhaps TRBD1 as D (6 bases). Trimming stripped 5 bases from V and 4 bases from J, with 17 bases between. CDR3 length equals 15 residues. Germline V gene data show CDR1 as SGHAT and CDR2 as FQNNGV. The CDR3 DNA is TGTGCCAGCAGCCCCCGGACAGCGTCCGTCTATGGCTACACCTTC. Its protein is CASSPRTASVYGYTF.

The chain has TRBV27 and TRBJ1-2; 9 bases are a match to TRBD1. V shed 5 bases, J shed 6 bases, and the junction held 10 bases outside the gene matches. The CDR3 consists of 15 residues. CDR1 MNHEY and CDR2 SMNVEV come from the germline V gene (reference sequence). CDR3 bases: TGTGCCAGCAGTCCACAGGGACAGGGTTTTGATGGCTACACCTTC. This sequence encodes CASSPQGQGFDGYTF.